A single sample gave rise to the 29 T cell receptor beta chains below, sequenced in a study of cytomegalovirus exposure and HLA in healthy donors. A multiplex PCR was run with 60 Vbeta primers and 13 Jbeta primers. The repertoire was sequenced with immunoSEQ multiplex PCR; TCRdb's copy has only in-frame clones and lacks some. The sample shows about 180,000 clones, 65% to 80% of them seen only once. The sequenced sample was PBMCs. The source is a woman under 40 in good health and CMV-seropositive.

The gene calls are TRBV4-1 and TRBJ2-2, with D uncertain. Germline loops: CDR1 MGHRA, CDR2 YSYEKL. Between the trimmed V and J ends, which lost 1 base and 0 bases, there was a span of 6 bases. CDR3 length equals 15 residues. The CDR3 region has the DNA TGCGCCAGCAGCCAAGGAACAACGAACACCGGGGAGCTGTTTTTT. Protein product: CASSQGTTNTGELFF.

This clone was observed a handful of times. The V gene is TRBV5-1, the J gene TRBJ1-3, with D possibly matching TRBD1 (6 bases). The length of the CDR3 is 16 residues. The V end lost 3 bases, the J end lost 3 bases, and 16 bases lay between the germline ends. CDR1 and CDR2 from the germline V gene are SGHRS and YFSETQ. The CDR3 sequence: CASSSTTGFSGNTIYF. The DNA of the CDR3 is TGCGCCAGCAGCTCCACCACAGGGTTTAGTGGAAACACCATATATTTT.

With regard to this clone: Sequence at one end of the junction differs from germline and may be a read error. This chain uses TRBV28 with TRBJ2-6; possible D gene TRBD1, 5 bases. The CDR3 extends over 16 amino acids. Germline V gene data show CDR1 as MDHEN and CDR2 as SYDVKM. The CDR3 region has the DNA TGTTCCCCTCCCGGGCCGTCCTTCTCTGGGGCCAACGGCCTGACTTTC. The encoded protein is CSPPGPSFSGANGLTF. Supplemented by reference TRBV28 and TRBJ2-6, the full variable domain reads DVKVTQSSRYLVKRTGEKVFLECVQDMDHENMFWYRQDPGLGLRLIYFSYDVKMKEKGDIPEGYSVSREKKERFSLILESASTNQTSMYLCSPPGPSFSGANGLTFGAGSRLTVL.

The chain recombines TRBV11-3 with TRBJ1-2, with D possibly matching TRBD1 (5 bases). This CDR3 has 14 amino acids. Trimming removed 5 bases at V and 4 bases at J, with 14 bases between. CDR1 and CDR2 from the germline V gene are SGHNT and YENEEA. CDR3: CASSKRTSLYGYTF. The CDR3 DNA follows: TGTGCCAGCAGCAAGAGGACAAGCCTCTATGGCTACACCTTC.

The chain couples TRBV5-6 to TRBJ2-1; TRBD1 agrees at 11 bases. This CDR3 contains 16 residues. CDR1 SGHDT and CDR2 YYEEEE come from the germline V gene. V was clipped by 4 bases and J by 0 bases; unmatched bases: 3. The CDR3 protein is CASSGGTGGSYNEQFF. DNA of the CDR3: TGTGCCAGCAGCGGGGGGACAGGGGGCTCCTACAATGAGCAGTTCTTC.

In the case of this clone: Mismatch with germline at one junction end may stem from a read error. The same CDR3 is also encoded by other DNA sequences in this sample. The V and J genes are TRBV29-1 and TRBJ1-2; 9 bases align to TRBD1. The germline V gene encodes CDR1 SQVTM and CDR2 ANQGSEA. The CDR3 has 15 amino acids. This CDR3 is CSVTRDRVLFEGYTF. For the CDR3, the DNA is TGCAGCGTTACCCGGGACAGGGTCCTCTTTGAAGGCTATACCTTC.

The rearrangement joins TRBV18 to TRBJ1-6; possibly TRBD1 for D (5 bases). Germline V CDR1 and CDR2: KGHSH, LQKENI. Trimming removed 2 bases from V and 0 bases from J, with 11 bases in between. This CDR3 spans 17 amino acids. CDR3 nucleotides: TGTGCCAGCTCACCATACGGGGGAGGCTCCTATAATTCACCCCTCCACTTT. Its protein product is CASSPYGGGSYNSPLHF.

This clone was seen a handful of times. This chain links TRBV4-3 with TRBJ2-1, with 7 bases fitting TRBD1. This CDR3 contains 15 residues. Per germline, CDR1 LGHNA and CDR2 YSLEER. V was pared by 4 bases and J by 6 bases, with 9 bases of the junction left unmatched. DNA of the CDR3: TGCGCCAGCAGCCCTAATGCCAGGGGGTTCAATGAGCAGTTCTTC. Translating it yields CASSPNARGFNEQFF.

V is TRBV5-1 and J is TRBJ2-3; tentatively, D is TRBD1 (6 bases). Looked up from germline, CDR1 is SGHRS and CDR2 is YFSETQ. The germline V and J ends were trimmed by 4 bases and 3 bases, with 18 bases remaining between them. The CDR3 runs to 16 residues. CDR3 region: CASSQDRPQGTDTQYF. The CDR3 DNA is TGCGCCAGCAGCCAAGACAGGCCCCAGGGTACAGATACGCAGTATTTT.

V usage is TRBV6-5 and J usage is TRBJ1-4; 9 bases match TRBD1. This CDR3 is built from 15 residues. The germline gives CDR1 MNHEY, CDR2 SVGAGI. V lost 5 bases to trimming and J lost 6 bases; unmatched junction nucleotides: 7. In DNA, the CDR3 is TGTGCCAGCAGTAACGAGGGACAGGGAGATGAAAAACTGTTTTTT. Translation gives CASSNEGQGDEKLFF.

The CDR3 loop is CASSPGGSPLHF. The CDR3 bases are TGTGCCAGCAGTCCAGGGGGTTCACCCCTCCACTTT. V gene TRBV9 combines with J gene TRBJ1-6; 7 bases agree with TRBD1. The CDR3 sequence is 12 residues long. With V trimmed by 5 bases and J by 9 bases, 2 bases remained unmatched. Germline values: CDR1 SGDLS, CDR2 YYNGEE.

V gene TRBV28 combines with J gene TRBJ2-2; 9 nucleotides line up with TRBD1. V shed 1 base and J 7 bases; nucleotides not matched to a gene: 10. CDR1 and CDR2 (germline): MDHEN, SYDVKM. There are 17 residues in the CDR3. This chain's CDR3 is CASSLFYGTGTDGELFF. CDR3 nucleotides: TGTGCCAGCAGTTTATTCTACGGGACAGGGACGGACGGGGAGCTGTTTTTT.

This clone was found once. The chain carries TRBV14 and TRBJ2-5; 9 nucleotides match TRBD1. The CDR3 totals 17 residues. J was trimmed by 0 bases and V by 4 bases; bases with no gene match: 9. Germline lookup yields CDR1 SGHDN and CDR2 FVKESK. The CDR3 DNA is TGTGCCAGCAGCCTATACAGGGGGCGGCCGCACCAAGAGACCCAGTACTTC. It encodes CASSLYRGRPHQETQYF.

J is TRBJ1-2 and V is TRBV7-6; 8 bases match TRBD1. CDR1 and CDR2 from the germline V gene are SGHVS and FNYEAQ. The junction had 20 bases not matched to a gene; V was cut back by 5 bases and J by 6 bases. CDR3 length equals 18 residues. CDR3 residues: CASSPHSGTGGRGNGYTF. CDR3 nucleotides: TGTGCCAGCAGCCCCCATTCCGGGACAGGCGGCAGAGGGAATGGCTACACCTTC.

This chain joins TRBV2 and TRBJ2-5; D call uncertain. The J call may not be correct, given that the DNA end is closer to TRBJ2-7. This CDR3 contains 16 residues. The germline V gene has CDR1 SNHLY and CDR2 FYNNEI. The CDR3 sequence: CASSVESPSISYEQYF. CDR3 bases: TGTGCCAGCAGTGTTGAGAGTCCCTCCATCTCCTACGAGCAGTACTTC.

The V and J genes are TRBV18 and TRBJ1-5; tentative D call: TRBD1 (5 bases). The germline V and J ends were trimmed by 3 bases and 0 bases, with 9 bases remaining between them. From germline, CDR1 is KGHSH and CDR2 LQKENI. CDR3 length: 15 residues. The CDR3 spells CASSPRGNSNQPQHF. The CDR3 bases are TGTGCCAGCTCACCTCGGGGGAATAGCAATCAGCCCCAGCATTTT.

The chain couples TRBV7-9 to TRBJ2-7; 8 bases align to TRBD1. In germline, CDR1 is SEHNR, CDR2 FQNEAQ (reference sequence). This CDR3 is 12 amino acids long. With V trimmed by 7 bases and J by 6 bases, 5 bases remained unmatched. In nucleotides, the CDR3 is TGTGCCAGCACTTCCGACAGGGGCGAGCAGTACTTC. This encodes CASTSDRGEQYF.

The chain couples TRBV5-8 to TRBJ2-5; D remains ambiguous. TRBJ2-7 matches the DNA end more closely, so the J call is doubtful. The CDR3 loop spans 12 amino acids. CDR1 and CDR2 (germline): SGHTS, YDEGEE. This chain's CDR3 is CASSLFPNEQYF. The DNA for the CDR3 is TGTGCCAGCAGCTTGTTTCCTAACGAGCAGTACTTC.

V gene TRBV7-8 combines with J gene TRBJ2-5; a possible D gene is TRBD2 (6 bases). The DNA end favors TRBJ2-7, so the J call may be wrong. Germline-derived CDR1 and CDR2 are SGHVS and FQNEAQ. The CDR3 runs 15 residues. The CDR3 nucleotides read TGTGCCAGCAGCTTAAGGTCCGGGAGCTCCTACGAGCAGTACTTC. Translation gives CASSLRSGSSYEQYF.

The chain couples TRBV28 to TRBJ1-2; the match to TRBD1 covers 9 bases. The V and J ends lost 4 bases and 4 bases, in that order; junction bases with no gene match: 19. Germline-derived CDR1 and CDR2 are MDHEN and SYDVKM. The CDR3 loop spans 19 amino acids. Written as DNA, the CDR3 is TGTGCCAGCAGTTCAATGTTCCCAGCTAGGACAGGGGAAGGCTATGGCTACACCTTC. This codes for CASSSMFPARTGEGYGYTF.

The V gene is TRBV19, the J gene TRBJ2-3; 8 nucleotides line up with TRBD2. In germline, CDR1 is LNHDA, CDR2 SQIVND (reference sequence). CDR3 size: 16 residues. The trim removed 7 bases at V and 1 base at J, leaving 10 bases unmatched. CDR3: CASKKRAAGGTDTQYF. The DNA for the CDR3 is TGTGCCAGTAAAAAAAGGGCAGCGGGGGGCACAGATACGCAGTATTTT.

This rearrangement joins TRBV19 to TRBJ2-3; D is possibly TRBD2 (5 bases). Trimming left V 3 bases short and J 0 bases short, with 10 bases between. Germline V gene lookup returns CDR1 LNHDA and CDR2 SQIVND (reference sequence). This CDR3 comprises 15 residues. CDR3 bases: TGTGCCAGTAGTATCGTCAGCGGTAGCACAGATACGCAGTATTTT. Residues: CASSIVSGSTDTQYF.

This clone has just a few counts. The CDR3 protein is CASSTRLGLQETQYF. CDR3 in DNA: TGTGCCAGCAGCACCCGACTAGGCCTACAAGAGACCCAGTACTTC. The rearrangement joins TRBV9 to TRBJ2-5; a weak D match, TRBD2 (6 bases). CDR3 length equals 15 residues. Germline CDR1 SGDLS, CDR2 YYNGEE. V was clipped by 4 bases and J by 2 bases, with 15 bases between them.

The genes are TRBV5-5 and TRBJ1-2; D not resolved. CDR1 is SGHKS, CDR2 YYEKEE, per germline (reference sequence). The CDR3 loop spans 14 amino acids. The ends were cut back, 5 bases at V and 4 bases at J, with 15 bases in the middle. CDR3 loop: CASRNDGVGYGYTF. DNA of the CDR3: TGTGCCAGCAGGAACGACGGGGTTGGCTATGGCTACACCTTC.

The V call is TRBV6-5, the J call TRBJ1-5, with a possible D match to TRBD1 (5 bases). Deletions cut 7 bases from V and 0 bases from J, with 13 bases between. The CDR3 contains 15 residues. The germline gives CDR1 MNHEY, CDR2 SVGAGI. The CDR3 nucleotides read TGTGCCAGCAAAGGGGATTATTATAGCAATCAGCCCCAGCATTTT. This encodes CASKGDYYSNQPQHF.

This chain uses TRBV28 with TRBJ2-3; D might be TRBD2 (6 bases). The CDR3 extends over 14 amino acids. V was cut by 3 bases and J by 5 bases, with 12 bases left in between. Per the germline V gene, CDR1 is MDHEN and CDR2 is SYDVKM. The CDR3 loop reads CASSLDRDLDTQYF. Written as DNA, the CDR3 is TGTGCCAGCAGTTTGGACCGGGACTTAGATACGCAGTATTTT.

Only a few counts were recorded for this clone. This chain uses TRBV19 with TRBJ2-7, with TRBD1 identical over 8 bases. V lost 9 bases to trimming and J lost 7 bases; unmatched junction nucleotides: 8. Germline loops: CDR1 LNHDA, CDR2 SQIVND (reference sequence). CDR3 length equals 12 residues. CDR3 nucleotide sequence: TGTGCCAGCGGACAGGGCTGGGGGGAGCAGTACTTC. It specifies CASGQGWGEQYF.

The chain has TRBV27 and TRBJ2-7, with D possibly TRBD2 on 7 matching bases. V lost 8 bases, J lost 7 bases, and 21 bases lay in between. Germline CDR1 reads MNHEY; CDR2 reads SMNVEV (reference sequence). The CDR3 length is 14 residues. The CDR3 DNA follows: TGTGCCAGCGGGGACGTGAGGGGGGGAAGGGAGCAGTACTTC. Its protein is CASGDVRGGREQYF.

The rearrangement uses TRBV5-1 and TRBJ2-5; 8 positions match TRBD2. V lost 6 bases and J lost 5; bases outside the gene matches: 12. The germline CDR1 and CDR2 sequences are SGHRS and YFSETQ. The CDR3 runs to 15 residues. CDR3 sequence reads: CASTYYSGVKETQYF. CDR3 DNA: TGCGCCAGCACCTACTATAGCGGGGTAAAGGAGACCCAGTACTTC.